A selection of T cell receptor beta chains follows, all from one sample in a study of blood T cell repertoires in COVID-19. Sequenced by immunoSEQ multiplex PCR; TCRdb stores in-frame clones only, minus some. Here the sample spans approximately 150,000 clones, less than 90% being singletons. The sample was peripheral blood. Receptors were obtained from a woman aged 70-85 years with acute or convalescent COVID-19. Each CDR3 is given with its conserved first and last residue. Fields, in order: CDR3 protein, CDR3 DNA, CDR3 length, J gene, clone size, V gene, D gene. A D gene is named only where the DNA matches it firmly. For some rows the clone size is stated as once, few or many, or as a class when expanded; others skip it.

CASSEGGGGITEAFF,TGTGCCAGCAGTGAAGGTGGGGGAGGTATCACTGAAGCTTTCTTT,15,TRBJ1-1,few,TRBV2,-
CASTLGLGQNYGYTF,TGTGCCAGCACTCTAGGCTTAGGTCAGAACTATGGCTACACCTTC,15,TRBJ1-2,once,TRBV7-9,-
CSASRRGLNTEAFF,TGCAGTGCTAGTCGGCGCGGGCTTAACACTGAAGCTTTCTTT,14,TRBJ1-1,few,TRBV20-1,-
CASRETGRSGELFF,TGTGCCAGCAGAGAGACAGGTCGTTCCGGGGAGCTGTTTTTT,14,TRBJ2-2,-,TRBV25-1,-
CASSYSGLIPFYGYTF,TGTGCCAGCAGTTACTCGGGCCTTATACCCTTCTATGGCTACACCTTC,16,TRBJ1-2,-,TRBV6-5,-
CASSLSAPTYEQYF,TGTGCCAGCAGTTTATCAGCGCCGACCTACGAGCAGTACTTC,14,TRBJ2-7,-,TRBV27,-
CAISRQGTNYGYTF,TGTGCCATCAGCCGACAGGGAACTAACTATGGCTACACCTTC,14,TRBJ1-2,-,TRBV10-3,TRBD1
CAISDTGVIRGYTF,TGTGCCATCAGTGATACCGGAGTGATTCGTGGCTACACCTTC,14,TRBJ1-2,few,TRBV10-3,-
CASSDVAYNTEAFF,TGTGCCAGCAGCGATGTTGCCTATAACACTGAAGCTTTCTTT,14,TRBJ1-1,-,TRBV7-2,-
CASSQSGANYGYTF,TGCGCCAGCAGCCAATCCGGAGCTAACTATGGCTACACCTTC,14,TRBJ1-2,-,TRBV4-3,-
CASSFGGAGGEKLFF,TGTGCCAGTAGTTTTGGGGGCGCGGGAGGTGAAAAACTGTTTTTT,15,TRBJ1-4,-,TRBV19,-
CASSIWLAGNNEQFF,TGTGCCAGTAGTATTTGGCTAGCGGGGAACAATGAGCAGTTCTTC,15,TRBJ2-1,-,TRBV19,TRBD2
CASSEGQGAAEAFF,TGTGCCAGCAGTGAAGGACAGGGGGCCGCTGAAGCTTTCTTT,14,TRBJ1-1,-,TRBV6-1,TRBD1
CASSRTGYNSNQPQHF,TGTGCCAGCAGCCGGACAGGGTATAATAGCAATCAGCCCCAGCATTTT,16,TRBJ1-5,-,TRBV6-2/TRBV6-3,TRBD1
CAWSVRGRGRTYEQYF,TGTGCCTGGAGTGTACGAGGCAGGGGGAGAACCTACGAGCAGTACTTC,16,TRBJ2-7,few,TRBV30,TRBD1
CASSEGQGYGYTF,TGTGCCAGCAGCGAGGGACAGGGGTATGGCTACACCTTC,13,TRBJ1-2,-,TRBV9,TRBD1